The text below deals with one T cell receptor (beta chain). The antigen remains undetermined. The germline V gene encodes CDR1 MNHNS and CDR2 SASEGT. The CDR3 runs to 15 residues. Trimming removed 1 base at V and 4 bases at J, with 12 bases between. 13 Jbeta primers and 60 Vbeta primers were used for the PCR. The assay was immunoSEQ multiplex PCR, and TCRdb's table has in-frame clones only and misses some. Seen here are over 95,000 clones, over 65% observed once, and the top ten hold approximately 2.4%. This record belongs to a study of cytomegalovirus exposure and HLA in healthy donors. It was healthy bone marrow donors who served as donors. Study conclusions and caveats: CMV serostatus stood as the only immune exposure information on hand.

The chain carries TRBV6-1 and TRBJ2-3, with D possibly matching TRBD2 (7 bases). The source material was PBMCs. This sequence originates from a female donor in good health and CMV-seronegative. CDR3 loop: CASSEDGGHADTQYF. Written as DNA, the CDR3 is TGTGCCAGCAGTGAAGACGGGGGGCACGCAGATACGCAGTATTTT.